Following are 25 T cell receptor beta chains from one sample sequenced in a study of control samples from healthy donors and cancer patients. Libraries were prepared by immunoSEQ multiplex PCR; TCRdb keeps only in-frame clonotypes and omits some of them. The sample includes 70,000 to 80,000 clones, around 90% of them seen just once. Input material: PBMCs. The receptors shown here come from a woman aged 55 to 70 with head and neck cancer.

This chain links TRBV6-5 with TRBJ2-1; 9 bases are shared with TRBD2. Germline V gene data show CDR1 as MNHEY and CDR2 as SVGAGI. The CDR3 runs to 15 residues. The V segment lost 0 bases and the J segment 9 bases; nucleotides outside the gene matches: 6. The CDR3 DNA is TGTGCCAGCAGTTACTCGATAGCGGGAGAAGGTGAGCAGTTCTTC. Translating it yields CASSYSIAGEGEQFF.

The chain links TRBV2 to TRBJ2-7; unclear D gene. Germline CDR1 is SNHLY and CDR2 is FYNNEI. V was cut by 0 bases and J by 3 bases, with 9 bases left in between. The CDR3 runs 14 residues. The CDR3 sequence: CASSEAGTVYEQYF. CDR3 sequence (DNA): TGTGCCAGCAGTGAAGCCGGAACCGTCTACGAGCAGTACTTC.

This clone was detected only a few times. The CDR3 reads CASSYWDQGSTDTQYF. The CDR3, as DNA: TGTGCCAGCTCCTATTGGGACCAAGGAAGCACAGATACGCAGTATTTT. The rearrangement joins TRBV3-1 (or the pseudogene TRBV3-2) to TRBJ2-3; the D call may be TRBD1 or TRBD2 (5 bases each). Germline CDR1 reads LGHDT; CDR2 reads YNNKEL (reference sequence). V lost 8 bases, J lost 0 bases, and 18 bases lay in between. This CDR3 contains 16 residues.

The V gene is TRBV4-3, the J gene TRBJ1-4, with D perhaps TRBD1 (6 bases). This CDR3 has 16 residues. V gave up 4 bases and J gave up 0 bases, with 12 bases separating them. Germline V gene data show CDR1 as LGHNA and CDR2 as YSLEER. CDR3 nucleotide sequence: TGCGCCAGCAGCCTAGGTTCAGGGGCAACTAATGAAAAACTGTTTTTT. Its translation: CASSLGSGATNEKLFF.

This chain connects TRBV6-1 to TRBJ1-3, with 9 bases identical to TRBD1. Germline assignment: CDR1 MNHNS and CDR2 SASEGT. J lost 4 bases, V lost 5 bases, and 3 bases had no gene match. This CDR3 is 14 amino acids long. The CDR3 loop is CASSFGQGGNTIYF. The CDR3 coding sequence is TGTGCCAGCAGTTTCGGACAGGGGGGAAACACCATATATTTT.

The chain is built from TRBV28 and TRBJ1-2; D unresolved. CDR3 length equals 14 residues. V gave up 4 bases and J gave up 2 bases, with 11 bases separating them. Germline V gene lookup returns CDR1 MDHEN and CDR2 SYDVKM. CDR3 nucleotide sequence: TGTGCCAGCAGTTCGAGGTCGGGGAACTATGGCTACACCTTC. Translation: CASSSRSGNYGYTF.

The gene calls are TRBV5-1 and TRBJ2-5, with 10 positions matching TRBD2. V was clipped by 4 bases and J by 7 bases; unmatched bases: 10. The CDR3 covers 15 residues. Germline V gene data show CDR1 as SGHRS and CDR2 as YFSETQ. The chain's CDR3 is CASSPTSGASGTQYF. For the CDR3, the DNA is TGCGCCAGCAGCCCAACTAGCGGGGCCTCTGGGACCCAGTACTTC.

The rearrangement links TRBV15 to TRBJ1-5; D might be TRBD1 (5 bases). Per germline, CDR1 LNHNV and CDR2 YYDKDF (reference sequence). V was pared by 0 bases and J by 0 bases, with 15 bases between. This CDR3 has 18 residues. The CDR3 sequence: CATSRDPSGGLSNQPQHF. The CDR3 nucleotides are TGTGCCACCAGCAGAGATCCCTCGGGGGGACTTAGCAATCAGCCCCAGCATTTT. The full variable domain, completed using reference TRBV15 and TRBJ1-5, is DAMVIQNPRYQVTQFGKPVTLSCSQTLNHNVMYWYQQKSSQAPKLLFHYYDKDFNNEADTPDNFQSRRPNTSFCFLDIRSPGLGDTAMYLCATSRDPSGGLSNQPQHFGDGTRLSIL.

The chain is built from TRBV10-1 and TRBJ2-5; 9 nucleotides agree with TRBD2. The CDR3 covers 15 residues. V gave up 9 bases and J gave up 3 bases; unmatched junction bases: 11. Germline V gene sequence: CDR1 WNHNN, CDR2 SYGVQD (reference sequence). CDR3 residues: CARGLREGREETQYF. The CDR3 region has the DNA TGCGCCAGAGGGTTGCGGGAGGGCCGGGAAGAGACCCAGTACTTC.

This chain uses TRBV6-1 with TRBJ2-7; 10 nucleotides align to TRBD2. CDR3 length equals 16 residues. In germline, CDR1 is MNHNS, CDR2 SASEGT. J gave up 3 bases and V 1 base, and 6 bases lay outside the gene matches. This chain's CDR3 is CASSEVRRLAGYEQYF. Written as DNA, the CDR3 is TGTGCCAGCAGTGAAGTAAGGCGACTAGCGGGCTACGAGCAGTACTTC.

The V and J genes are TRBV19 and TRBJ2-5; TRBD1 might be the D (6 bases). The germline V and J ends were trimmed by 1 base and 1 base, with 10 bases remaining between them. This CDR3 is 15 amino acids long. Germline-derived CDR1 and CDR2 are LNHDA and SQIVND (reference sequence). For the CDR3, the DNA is TGTGCCAGTAGTATAGGTCCGACAGGCCAAGAGACCCAGTACTTC. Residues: CASSIGPTGQETQYF.

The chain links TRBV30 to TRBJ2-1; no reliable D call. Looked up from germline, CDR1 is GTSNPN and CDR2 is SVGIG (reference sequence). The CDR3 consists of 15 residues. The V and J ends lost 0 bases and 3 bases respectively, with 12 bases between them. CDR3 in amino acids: CAWSVGINGYNEQFF. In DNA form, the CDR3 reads TGTGCCTGGAGTGTAGGGATAAACGGCTACAATGAGCAGTTCTTC.

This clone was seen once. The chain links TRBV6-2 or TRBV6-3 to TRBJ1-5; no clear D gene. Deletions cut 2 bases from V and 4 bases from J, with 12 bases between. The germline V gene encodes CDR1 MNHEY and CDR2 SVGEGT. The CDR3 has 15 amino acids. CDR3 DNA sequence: TGTGCCAGCAGTTACGCCGGGCTACCTAATCAGCCCCAGCATTTT. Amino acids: CASSYAGLPNQPQHF.

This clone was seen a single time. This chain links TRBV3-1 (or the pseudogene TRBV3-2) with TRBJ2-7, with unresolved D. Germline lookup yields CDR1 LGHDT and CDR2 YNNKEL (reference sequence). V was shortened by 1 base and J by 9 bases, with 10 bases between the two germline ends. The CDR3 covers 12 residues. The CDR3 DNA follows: TGTGCCAGCAGCCAAGTTCTTGGCGCGCAGTACTTC. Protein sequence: CASSQVLGAQYF.

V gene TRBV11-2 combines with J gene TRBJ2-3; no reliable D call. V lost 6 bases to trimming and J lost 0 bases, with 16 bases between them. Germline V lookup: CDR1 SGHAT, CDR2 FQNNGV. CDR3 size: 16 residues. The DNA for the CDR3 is TGTGCCAGCAGTCGGCAGGTGGCGACTAGCACAGATACGCAGTATTTT. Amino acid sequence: CASSRQVATSTDTQYF.

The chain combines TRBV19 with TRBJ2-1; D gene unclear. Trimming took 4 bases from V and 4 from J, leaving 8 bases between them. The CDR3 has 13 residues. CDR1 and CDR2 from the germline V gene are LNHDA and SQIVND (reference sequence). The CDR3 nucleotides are TGTGCCAGTAGTAACGTTTTGTACAATGAGCAGTTCTTC. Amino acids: CASSNVLYNEQFF.

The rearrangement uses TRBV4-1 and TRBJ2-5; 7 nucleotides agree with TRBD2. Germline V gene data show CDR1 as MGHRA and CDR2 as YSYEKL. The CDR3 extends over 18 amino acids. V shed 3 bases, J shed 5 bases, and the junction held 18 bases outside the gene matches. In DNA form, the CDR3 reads TGCGCCAGCAGCCACAACCCGGTCGGGGGAGGGCCCCGGGAGACCCAGTACTTC. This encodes CASSHNPVGGGPRETQYF.

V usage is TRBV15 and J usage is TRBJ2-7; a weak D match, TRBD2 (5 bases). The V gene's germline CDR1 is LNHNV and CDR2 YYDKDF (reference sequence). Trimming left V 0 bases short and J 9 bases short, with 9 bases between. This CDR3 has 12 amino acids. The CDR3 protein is CATSRDQSGQYF. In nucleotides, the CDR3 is TGTGCCACCAGCAGAGACCAGAGCGGGCAGTACTTC. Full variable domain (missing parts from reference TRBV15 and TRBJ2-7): DAMVIQNPRYQVTQFGKPVTLSCSQTLNHNVMYWYQQKSSQAPKLLFHYYDKDFNNEADTPDNFQSRRPNTSFCFLDIRSPGLGDTAMYLCATSRDQSGQYFGPGTRLTVT.

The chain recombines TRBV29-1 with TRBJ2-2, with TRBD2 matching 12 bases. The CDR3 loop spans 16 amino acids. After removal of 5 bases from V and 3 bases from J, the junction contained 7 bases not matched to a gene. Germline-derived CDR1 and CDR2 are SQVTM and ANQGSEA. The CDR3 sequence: CSVSLAGGRDTGELFF. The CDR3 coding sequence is TGCAGCGTTTCTCTAGCGGGAGGGCGGGACACCGGGGAGCTGTTTTTT.

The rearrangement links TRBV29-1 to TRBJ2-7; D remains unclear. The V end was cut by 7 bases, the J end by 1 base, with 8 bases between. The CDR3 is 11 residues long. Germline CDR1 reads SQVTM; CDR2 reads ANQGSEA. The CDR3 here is CSARWSYEQYF. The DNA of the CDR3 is TGCAGCGCCCGGTGGTCCTACGAGCAGTACTTC.

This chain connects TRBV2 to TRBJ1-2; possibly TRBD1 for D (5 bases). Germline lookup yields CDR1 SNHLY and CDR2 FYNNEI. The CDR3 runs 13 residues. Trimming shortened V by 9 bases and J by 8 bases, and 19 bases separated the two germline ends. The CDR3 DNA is TGTGCCAGTGGGACGTACCTATCTGAGGGCTACACCTTC. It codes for CASGTYLSEGYTF.

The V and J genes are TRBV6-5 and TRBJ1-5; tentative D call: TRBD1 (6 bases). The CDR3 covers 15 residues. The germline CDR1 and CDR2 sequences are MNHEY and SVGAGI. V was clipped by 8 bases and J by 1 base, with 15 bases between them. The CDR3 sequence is CASQGGVTSNQPQHF. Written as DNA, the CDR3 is TGTGCCAGCCAAGGGGGGGTTACAAGCAATCAGCCCCAGCATTTT.

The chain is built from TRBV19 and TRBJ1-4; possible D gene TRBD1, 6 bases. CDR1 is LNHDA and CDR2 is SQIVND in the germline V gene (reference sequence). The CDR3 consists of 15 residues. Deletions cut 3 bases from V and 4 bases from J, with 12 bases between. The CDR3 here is CASSMSGAFNEKLFF. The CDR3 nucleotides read TGTGCCAGTAGTATGTCGGGGGCTTTTAATGAAAAACTGTTTTTT. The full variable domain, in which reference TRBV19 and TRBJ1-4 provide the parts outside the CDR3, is DGGITQSPKYLFRKEGQNVTLSCEQNLNHDAMYWYRQDPGQGLRLIYYSQIVNDFQKGDIAEGYSVSREKKESFPLTVTSAQKNPTAFYLCASSMSGAFNEKLFFGSGTQLSVL.

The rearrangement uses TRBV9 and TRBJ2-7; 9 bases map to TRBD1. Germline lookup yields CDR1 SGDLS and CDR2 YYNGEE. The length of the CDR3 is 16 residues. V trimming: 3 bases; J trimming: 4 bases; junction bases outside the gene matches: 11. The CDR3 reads CASSGRSNRGQYEQYF. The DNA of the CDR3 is TGTGCCAGCAGCGGCCGCTCCAACAGGGGGCAATACGAGCAGTACTTC.

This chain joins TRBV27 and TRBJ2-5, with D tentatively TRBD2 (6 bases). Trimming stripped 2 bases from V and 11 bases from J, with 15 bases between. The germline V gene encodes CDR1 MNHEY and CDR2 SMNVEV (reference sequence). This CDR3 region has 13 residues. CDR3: CASSLALASLQYF. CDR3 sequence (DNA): TGTGCCAGCAGTTTAGCTCTAGCGAGCCTACAGTACTTC.